This T cell receptor beta chain was observed in a study of T cell responses to AZD1222 COVID-19 vaccine. Overall study results and limits: White British ancestry dominated among donors, who included more females, and clonal diversity was possibly underestimated. Dominant CD4 TCR responses targeted spike regions 160-218 and 743-854. Seropositive AZD1222 recipients at baseline numbered only five or six.

The repertoire was sequenced with immunoSEQ multiplex PCR; TCRdb's copy has only in-frame clones and lacks some. The data hold about 21,000 clones, with approximately 80% observed a single time. Concerning this clone itself: What it binds is not known.

Germline V gene data show CDR1 as LNHDA and CDR2 as SQIVND (reference sequence). V was cut by 7 bases and J by 2 bases, with 11 bases left in between. This CDR3 is built from 13 residues. The starting material was peripheral blood, obtained on day 0 of AZD1222 vaccination. V is TRBV19 and J is TRBJ2-5; no definite D call. The source of this sequence is an adult in good health. CDR3 in DNA: TGTGCCAGTAAGCCCGCGGAACAAGAGACCCAGTACTTC. Its protein product is CASKPAEQETQYF.